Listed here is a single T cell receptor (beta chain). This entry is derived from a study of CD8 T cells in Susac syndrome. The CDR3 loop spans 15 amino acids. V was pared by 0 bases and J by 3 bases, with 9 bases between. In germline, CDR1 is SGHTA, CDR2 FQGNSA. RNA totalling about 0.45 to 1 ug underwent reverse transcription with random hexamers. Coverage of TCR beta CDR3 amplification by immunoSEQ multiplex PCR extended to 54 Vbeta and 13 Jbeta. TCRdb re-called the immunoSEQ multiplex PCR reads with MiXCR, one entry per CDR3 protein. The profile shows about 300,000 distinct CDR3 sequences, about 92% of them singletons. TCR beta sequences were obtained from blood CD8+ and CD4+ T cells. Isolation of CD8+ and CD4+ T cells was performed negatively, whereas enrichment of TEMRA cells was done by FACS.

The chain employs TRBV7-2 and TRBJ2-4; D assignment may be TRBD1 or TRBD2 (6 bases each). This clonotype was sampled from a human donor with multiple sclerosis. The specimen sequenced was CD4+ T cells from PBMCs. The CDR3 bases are TGTGCCAGCAGCTTAGCCGGGGGCCTCAAAAACATTCAGTACTTC. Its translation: CASSLAGGLKNIQYF.